This T cell receptor beta chain stems from a study of post-analysis software for immune sequencing data. Study summary: The study covered relapsing-remitting, secondary progressive and progressive-relapsing courses of multiple sclerosis.

This clonotype has only a few counts. Its antigen is unknown. Incorporated into the TCR beta cDNA libraries were unique molecular identifiers, which served to reduce PCR and sequencing biases. Input of about 0.9 to 10 million T cells yielded a few hundred thousand cDNA molecules. In TCRdb, the PCR reads were re-called with MiXCR into one record per CDR3 protein. The sample consists of 600,000 to 750,000 distinct CDR3 sequences, more than 50% of them appearing once. Overall study findings and caveats: Controls significantly exceeded multiple sclerosis patients in normalized Chao1 diversity. Strong co-clustering by F measure was seen for same-batch samples.

Sequences were obtained from blood. The receptor was isolated from a girl aged 2 to 10 with multiple sclerosis.

CDR3 protein: CSASTGILSSSYTF. DNA of the CDR3: TGCAGTGCTAGCACAGGGATACTGTCTAGTAGCTACACCTTC. The rearrangement joins TRBV20-1 to TRBJ1-2; perhaps TRBD1 as D (6 bases). V was shortened by 3 bases and J by 9 bases, with 20 bases between the two germline ends. The CDR3 is made up of 14 amino acids. Germline-derived CDR1 and CDR2 are DFQATT and SNEGSKA (reference sequence).